This T cell receptor beta chain emerged from a study of cytomegalovirus exposure and HLA in healthy donors. General study points: According to the study, roughly 180 TCR beta chains were cytomegalovirus-associated. Later analysis placed DRB1 highest and HLA-C lowest in TCR association rates, which differed by HLA locus.

60 Vbeta and 13 Jbeta primers were used in PCR. Generated by immunoSEQ multiplex PCR, the TCRdb table keeps only in-frame clones and is missing some. The sample gives some 200,000 clones, under 70% of which show up once; about 3% is in the top ten. CDR1 and CDR2 (germline): SGHVS, FQNEAQ. After removal of 1 base from V and 3 bases from J, the junction contained 0 bases not matched to a gene. The length of the CDR3 is 15 residues. On this clone itself: The antigen remains undetermined.

This TCR was sampled from a middle-aged man in good health and CMV-seropositive. The rearrangement joins TRBV7-8 to TRBJ2-2; 9 bases fit TRBD1. The specimen sequenced was PBMCs. CDR3 coding DNA: TGTGCCAGCAGCTTAGGGACAGGGGACACCGGGGAGCTGTTTTTT. Translated: CASSLGTGDTGELFF.